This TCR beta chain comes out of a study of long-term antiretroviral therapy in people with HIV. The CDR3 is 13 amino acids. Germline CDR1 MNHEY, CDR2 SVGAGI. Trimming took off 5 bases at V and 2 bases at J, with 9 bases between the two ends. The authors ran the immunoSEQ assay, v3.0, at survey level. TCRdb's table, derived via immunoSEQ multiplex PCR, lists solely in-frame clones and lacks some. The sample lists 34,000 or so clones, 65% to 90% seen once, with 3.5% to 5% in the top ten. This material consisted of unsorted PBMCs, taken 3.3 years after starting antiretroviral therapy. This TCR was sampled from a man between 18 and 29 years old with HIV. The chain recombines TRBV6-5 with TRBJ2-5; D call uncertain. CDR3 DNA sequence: TGTGCCAGCAGTGGACGGAGTCAAGAGACCCAGTACTTC. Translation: CASSGRSQETQYF.